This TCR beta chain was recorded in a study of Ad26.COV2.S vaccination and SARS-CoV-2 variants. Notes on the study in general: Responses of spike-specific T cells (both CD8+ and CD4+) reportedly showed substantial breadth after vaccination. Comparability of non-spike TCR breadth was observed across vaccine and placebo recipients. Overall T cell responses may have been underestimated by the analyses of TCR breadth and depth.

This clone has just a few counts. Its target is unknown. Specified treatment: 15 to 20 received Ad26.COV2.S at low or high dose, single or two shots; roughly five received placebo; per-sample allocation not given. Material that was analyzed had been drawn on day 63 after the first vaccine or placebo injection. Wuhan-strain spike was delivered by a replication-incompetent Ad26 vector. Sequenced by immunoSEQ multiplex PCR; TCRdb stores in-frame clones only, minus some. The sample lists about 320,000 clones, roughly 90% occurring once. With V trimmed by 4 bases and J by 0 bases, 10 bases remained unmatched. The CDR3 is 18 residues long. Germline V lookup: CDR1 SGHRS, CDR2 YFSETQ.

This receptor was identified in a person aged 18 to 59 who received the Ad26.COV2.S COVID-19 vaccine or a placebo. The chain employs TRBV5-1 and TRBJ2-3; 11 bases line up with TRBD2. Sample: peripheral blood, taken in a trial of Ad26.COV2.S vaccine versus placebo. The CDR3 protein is CASSPTSGGTISTDTQYF. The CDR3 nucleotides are TGCGCCAGCAGCCCAACTAGCGGGGGCACAATTAGCACAGATACGCAGTATTTT.